The 30 T cell receptor beta chains listed next were all sequenced from one sample in a study of T cell responses to AZD1222 COVID-19 vaccine. Produced via immunoSEQ multiplex PCR; TCRdb's table is partial and in-frame only. The repertoire consists of around 150,000 clones, with around 92% occurring once and the leading ten covering around 4%. The starting material was peripheral blood, obtained on day 0 of MenACWY control vaccination. The receptors were gathered from an adult in good health.

V is TRBV4-2 and J is TRBJ1-1, with 7 bases lining up with TRBD1. Per germline, CDR1 LGHNA and CDR2 YNFKEQ. The length of the CDR3 is 15 residues. J lost 1 base, V lost 0 bases, and 2 bases had no gene match. CDR3 region: CASSQEGQQNTEAFF. CDR3 sequence (DNA): TGTGCCAGCAGCCAAGAGGGACAGCAGAACACTGAAGCTTTCTTT.

The chain is built from TRBV3-1 (or the pseudogene TRBV3-2) and TRBJ2-3, with 9 bases that match TRBD2. Trimming removed 0 bases from V and 2 bases from J; junction bases left unmatched: 9. The CDR3 has 18 residues. Germline V gene lookup returns CDR1 LGHDT and CDR2 YNNKEL (reference sequence). The CDR3 coding sequence is TGTGCCAGCAGCCAAGATCGAGCAGCGGGAGGATCCACAGATACGCAGTATTTT. This codes for CASSQDRAAGGSTDTQYF.

The chain combines TRBV10-3 with TRBJ2-7; 11 positions match TRBD2. With 2 bases clipped from V and 0 bases from J, the junction kept 6 bases outside the gene matches. Germline CDR1 reads ENHRY; CDR2 reads SYGVKD. CDR3 length: 17 amino acids. The CDR3 loop is CAISEMGTSGSSYEQYF. CDR3 in DNA: TGTGCCATCAGTGAGATGGGGACTAGCGGTAGCTCCTACGAGCAGTACTTC.

This chain links TRBV14 with TRBJ1-3, with D tentatively TRBD1 (6 bases). V dropped 4 bases and J dropped 3 bases, with 13 bases sitting between them. In germline, CDR1 is SGHDN, CDR2 FVKESK. The CDR3 consists of 15 residues. CDR3 residues: CASSLSRTVGNTIYF. In DNA, the CDR3 is TGTGCCAGCAGCCTGTCCAGGACAGTTGGAAACACCATATATTTT.

The V and J genes are TRBV27 and TRBJ2-1; D uncertain. Trimming stripped 8 bases from V and 10 bases from J, with 21 bases between. Germline V CDR1 and CDR2: MNHEY, SMNVEV (reference sequence). The CDR3 loop spans 14 amino acids. The CDR3: CASYSSGSHIEQFF. The CDR3 bases are TGTGCCAGCTACTCCTCTGGGTCCCACATAGAGCAGTTCTTC.

This chain joins TRBV6-2 or TRBV6-3 and TRBJ2-7, with 7 bases that match TRBD1. Germline V gene lookup returns CDR1 MNHEY and CDR2 SVGEGT. The length of the CDR3 is 15 residues. J gave up 4 bases and V 4 bases, and 10 bases lay outside the gene matches. The CDR3 DNA reads as TGTGCCAGCAGTTCGCCGGACAGGACGGGGTACGAGCAGTACTTC. Encoded protein: CASSSPDRTGYEQYF.

This rearrangement joins TRBV5-1 to TRBJ1-1; a weak D match, TRBD1 (6 bases). The CDR3 spans 16 residues. Germline CDR1 reads SGHRS; CDR2 reads YFSETQ. Trimming took 5 bases from V and 1 from J, leaving 18 bases between them. This CDR3 is CASSNSPQGWNTEAFF. The DNA for the CDR3 is TGCGCCAGCAGTAATAGCCCACAGGGTTGGAACACTGAAGCTTTCTTT.

The chain uses TRBV10-3 and TRBJ1-1; D is uncertain. Germline V gene data show CDR1 as ENHRY and CDR2 as SYGVKD. CDR3 length: 11 residues. Trimming took off 7 bases at V and 5 bases at J, with 8 bases between the two ends. CDR3 in DNA: TGTGCCATCATGGACGTTACTGAAGCTTTCTTT. Protein: CAIMDVTEAFF.

The rearrangement joins TRBV11-2 to TRBJ2-7; D ambiguous. The CDR3 has 12 residues. Trimming cost V 8 bases and J 3 bases, with 11 bases left between them. The V gene's germline CDR1 is SGHAT and CDR2 FQNNGV. The CDR3 sequence is CASGRTRYEQYF. The CDR3 nucleotides read TGTGCCAGCGGAAGAACTCGCTACGAGCAGTACTTC.

V and J are TRBV7-3 and TRBJ2-1, with 7 bases that match TRBD2. V gave up 5 bases and J gave up 7 bases; unmatched junction bases: 11. Germline assignment: CDR1 SGHTA and CDR2 FQGTGA. There are 15 residues in the CDR3. CDR3 amino acids: CASSPGLAEKNEQFF. In nucleotides, the CDR3 is TGTGCCAGCAGCCCCGGGCTAGCGGAGAAGAATGAGCAGTTCTTC.

The rearrangement joins TRBV12-3 or TRBV12-4 to TRBJ2-1; the D gene is possibly TRBD1 (5 bases). The CDR3 contains 12 residues. V lost 7 bases, J lost 6 bases, and 10 bases lay in between. This chain's CDR3 is CASKGASNEQFF. CDR3 sequence (DNA): TGTGCCAGCAAAGGGGCCTCCAATGAGCAGTTCTTC.

This clone came up once. The chain has TRBV5-1 and TRBJ2-7, with 11 bases aligning to TRBD2. Per germline, CDR1 SGHRS and CDR2 YFSETQ. This CDR3 region has 15 residues. V shed 2 bases and J 5 bases; nucleotides not matched to a gene: 6. The CDR3 loop is CASSFSGRAFDEQYF. The CDR3 DNA reads TGCGCCAGCAGCTTTAGCGGGAGGGCCTTCGACGAGCAGTACTTC.

The genes are TRBV7-9 and TRBJ2-7; 14 positions agree with TRBD2. CDR1 and CDR2 (germline): SEHNR, FQNEAQ (reference sequence). J gave up 9 bases and V 3 bases, and 16 bases lay outside the gene matches. This CDR3 has 18 residues. CDR3 amino acids: CASSFFGTSGSSRTTQYF. The CDR3 coding sequence is TGTGCCAGCAGCTTCTTTGGGACTAGCGGGAGTTCCCGAACGACGCAGTACTTC.

The V call is TRBV30, the J call TRBJ1-2; D possibly corresponds to TRBD1 (5 bases). V lost 1 base, J lost 3 bases, and 15 bases lay in between. The CDR3 is made up of 15 amino acids. In germline, CDR1 is GTSNPN, CDR2 SVGIG (reference sequence). This chain's CDR3 is CAWSDGTPADYGYTF. The CDR3 nucleotides are TGTGCCTGGAGTGACGGGACTCCGGCCGACTATGGCTACACCTTC.

V usage is TRBV11-2 and J usage is TRBJ2-7, with TRBD1 matching 11 bases. Germline V gene lookup returns CDR1 SGHAT and CDR2 FQNNGV. V shed 5 bases and J 2 bases; nucleotides not matched to a gene: 8. This CDR3 has 16 residues. The CDR3 loop reads CASSPLPGQGAYEQYF. CDR3 in DNA: TGTGCCAGCAGCCCCCTCCCGGGACAGGGGGCCTACGAGCAGTACTTC. Looking up the rest from reference TRBV11-2 and TRBJ2-7 gives the full variable domain: EAGVAQSPRYKIIEKRQSVAFWCNPISGHATLYWYQQILGQGPKLLIQFQNNGVVDDSQLPKDRFSAERLKGVDSTLKIQPAKLEDSAVYLCASSPLPGQGAYEQYFGPGTRLTVT.

The chain is built from TRBV2 and TRBJ1-3; no firm D call. Germline values: CDR1 SNHLY, CDR2 FYNNEI. This CDR3 spans 15 amino acids. V was shortened by 5 bases and J by 0 bases, with 11 bases between the two germline ends. CDR3 amino acids: CASSPRVASGNTIYF. The CDR3 nucleotides are TGTGCCAGCAGTCCCCGCGTAGCCTCTGGAAACACCATATATTTT. Complete variable domain (other parts from reference TRBV2 and TRBJ1-3): EPEVTQTPSHQVTQMGQEVILRCVPISNHLYFYWYRQILGQKVEFLVSFYNNEISEKSEIFDDQFSVERPDGSNFTLKIRSTKLEDSAMYFCASSPRVASGNTIYFGEGSWLTVV.

The chain couples TRBV6-2 or TRBV6-3 to TRBJ1-5; tentatively, D is TRBD1 (5 bases). Germline CDR1 is MNHEY and CDR2 is SVGEGT. This CDR3 has 11 residues. V lost 5 bases and J 12 bases, leaving 11 bases between the germline ends. This CDR3 reads CASSLGQGQHF. The DNA of the CDR3 is TGTGCCAGCAGTCTCGGTCAGGGCCAGCATTTT.

The chain has TRBV20-1 and TRBJ2-5, with TRBD2 identical over 9 bases. The V segment lost 3 bases and the J segment 5 bases; nucleotides outside the gene matches: 10. CDR3 length: 15 residues. Germline V lookup: CDR1 DFQATT, CDR2 SNEGSKA (reference sequence). This CDR3 reads CSASRGLAGRETQYF. Written as DNA, the CDR3 is TGCAGTGCTAGTAGAGGCCTAGCGGGAAGGGAGACCCAGTACTTC.

The CDR3 DNA follows: TGTGCCAGCAGCTTTGCTCGCGTCGGGTCCTACGAGCAGTACTTC. Protein sequence: CASSFARVGSYEQYF. The rearrangement links TRBV5-4 to TRBJ2-7; D remains ambiguous. The CDR3 runs 15 residues. V was cut by 2 bases and J by 1 base, with 13 bases left in between. Per the germline V gene, CDR1 is SGHNT and CDR2 is YYREEE (reference sequence).

The V call is TRBV19, the J call TRBJ2-2; no firm D call. Trimming took off 5 bases at V and 0 bases at J, with 13 bases between the two ends. The CDR3 runs 16 residues. Germline assignment: CDR1 LNHDA and CDR2 SQIVND (reference sequence). In DNA, the CDR3 is TGTGCCAGTAGTCCCCAAGGGCAGGCGAACACCGGGGAGCTGTTTTTT. This translates into CASSPQGQANTGELFF.

The chain uses TRBV9 and TRBJ2-7, with D unresolved. The CDR3 covers 15 residues. Germline-derived CDR1 and CDR2 are SGDLS and YYNGEE. The ends were cut back, 0 bases at V and 0 bases at J, with 10 bases in the middle. This chain's CDR3 is CASSVGDGHSYEQYF. CDR3 DNA: TGTGCCAGCAGCGTAGGAGACGGTCACTCCTACGAGCAGTACTTC.

The table lists this clone with a count of one. The V call is TRBV12-3 or TRBV12-4, the J call TRBJ1-1; 10 bases agree with TRBD1. V lost 6 bases to trimming and J lost 10 bases; unmatched junction nucleotides: 8. CDR3 length equals 13 residues. This CDR3 reads CASSRDRGSPAFF. CDR3 bases: TGTGCCAGCAGCAGGGACAGGGGCAGCCCAGCTTTCTTT.

The genes are TRBV5-6 and TRBJ2-3; TRBD2 might be the D (5 bases). CDR3 length: 15 residues. Germline V gives CDR1 SGHDT, CDR2 YYEEEE. V was trimmed by 0 bases and J by 2 bases, leaving 10 bases between them. CDR3 amino acids: CASSLERSVTDTQYF. CDR3 nucleotide sequence: TGTGCCAGCAGCTTGGAGCGGTCTGTCACAGATACGCAGTATTTT.

The chain joins TRBV3-1 (or the pseudogene TRBV3-2) to TRBJ1-1, with D unresolved. V was shortened by 8 bases and J by 7 bases, with 8 bases between the two germline ends. Germline loops: CDR1 LGHDT, CDR2 YNNKEL (reference sequence). The CDR3 spans 10 residues. CDR3: CASGGNEAFF. Here the CDR3 DNA reads TGTGCCAGCGGCGGGAATGAAGCTTTCTTT.

The rearrangement joins TRBV21-1 to TRBJ1-2; the table calls TRBD1, which could not be checked here. TRBV21-1 is classified as a pseudogene. The CDR3 runs 14 residues. CDR3 nucleotides: TGTGCCAGCAGCAAAGTGGGATCAGGGGATGGCTACACCTTC. Its protein product is CASSKVGSGDGYTF.

The chain employs TRBV9 and TRBJ2-3, with D maybe TRBD2 (7 bases). Germline lookup yields CDR1 SGDLS and CDR2 YYNGEE. The V end lost 7 bases, the J end lost 3 bases, and 15 bases lay between the germline ends. This CDR3 contains 14 residues. CDR3 sequence reads: CASSLAGATDTQYF. The CDR3 nucleotides read TGTGCCAGCTCCCTGGCGGGGGCAACAGATACGCAGTATTTT.

This clone was observed a handful of times. In nucleotides, the CDR3 is TGTGCCAGCAGCTTAGGGGGGACTGAGTATCAGCCCCAGCATTTT. As protein: CASSLGGTEYQPQHF. The rearrangement links TRBV11-2 to TRBJ1-5; a possible D gene is TRBD1 (5 bases). V lost 1 base and J 5 bases, leaving 12 bases between the germline ends. This CDR3 is built from 15 residues. Per the germline V gene, CDR1 is SGHAT and CDR2 is FQNNGV.

V usage is TRBV23-1 and J usage is TRBJ2-6; D is ambiguous. TRBV23-1 is an ORF; its function is uncertain. The CDR3 spans 17 residues. Trimming shortened V by 3 bases and J by 0 bases, and 12 bases separated the two germline ends. CDR3 loop: CASSHPPLSSGANVLTF. The CDR3, as DNA: TGCGCCAGCAGTCACCCCCCGCTGAGCTCTGGGGCCAACGTCCTGACTTTC.

The gene calls are TRBV27 and TRBJ2-5; weak D call: TRBD1 (6 bases). The CDR3 runs 14 residues. The germline V gene encodes CDR1 MNHEY and CDR2 SMNVEV (reference sequence). V dropped 4 bases and J dropped 4 bases, with 13 bases sitting between them. The CDR3 spells CASSSRGWGETQYF. The CDR3 nucleotides read TGTGCCAGCAGTTCCAGGGGTTGGGGAGAGACCCAGTACTTC.

The sample holds one count of this clone. The chain joins TRBV2 to TRBJ1-2, with D hard to call. The CDR3 has 16 amino acids. V shed 0 bases and J shed 4 bases, with 15 bases lying between them. The germline CDR1 and CDR2 sequences are SNHLY and FYNNEI. The CDR3 sequence: CASSEAAGPRIYGYTF. The DNA for the CDR3 is TGTGCCAGCAGTGAAGCGGCTGGACCGCGTATCTATGGCTACACCTTC.